Listed here are 14 T cell receptor beta chains from one sample, sequenced in a study of blood T cells in healthy people across ages. A second PCR of about 7 to 12 cycles used a sample-barcoded 5' primer and a J-beta primer mix. One entry per CDR3 protein, called by TCRdb with MiXCR from the 5' RACE reads. The table has some 1.5 million distinct CDR3 sequences, about 28% seen once. The specimen was blood. These receptors all stem from a woman in her thirties in good health.

This clonotype was seen only once. This clone may be a read error of a much larger clone one base away. V gene TRBV6-5 combines with J gene TRBJ2-1, with 7 bases matching TRBD1. Germline CDR1 is MNHEY and CDR2 is SVGAGI. The J segment lost 13 bases and the V segment lost 6 bases, leaving 12 bases of the junction unmatched. The CDR3 contains 13 residues. The CDR3 nucleotides are TGTGCCAGCAGACTAGACAGGGTGTCCATTCAGTTCTTC. As protein: CASRLDRVSIQFF.

The rearrangement joins TRBV7-2 to TRBJ2-5, with 10 bases that match TRBD2. The V gene end was trimmed by 3 bases and the J gene end by 5 bases; junction bases not matched to a gene: 6. The CDR3 length is 15 residues. Germline loops: CDR1 SGHTA, CDR2 FQGNSA. CDR3 in amino acids: CASSFPSGGEETQYF. CDR3 sequence (DNA): TGTGCCAGCAGCTTTCCAAGCGGGGGGGAGGAGACCCAGTACTTC.

This chain uses TRBV5-1 with TRBJ2-1; D possibly corresponds to TRBD2 (6 bases). CDR3 size: 12 residues. In germline, CDR1 is SGHRS, CDR2 YFSETQ. Trimming removed 1 base from V and 10 bases from J, with 9 bases in between. CDR3 in amino acids: CASSLIRGEQFF. Here the CDR3 DNA reads TGCGCCAGCAGCTTGATACGGGGGGAGCAGTTCTTC.

The sample holds many counts of this clonotype. One end of the junction varies from germline; a read error may be responsible. The chain employs TRBV5-1 and TRBJ2-2, with D uncertain. Germline CDR1 is SGHRS and CDR2 is YFSETQ. This CDR3 has 11 residues. The CDR3 DNA reads as TGTGCCAGCAGTGCGACCGGGGAGCTGTTTTTT. Translation gives CASSATGELFF.

This clonotype was recorded at least ten times. The gene calls are TRBV12-3 or TRBV12-4 and TRBJ2-7; tentatively, D is TRBD1 or TRBD2 (6 bases each). Between the trimmed V and J ends, which lost 7 bases and 3 bases, there was a span of 13 bases. The CDR3 sequence is 13 residues long. CDR3 nucleotides: TGTGCCAGCAAGGGGGGTTCCTACTACGAGCAGTACTTC. It translates to CASKGGSYYEQYF.

This clonotype was picked up a small number of times. The CDR3 here is CASSEEGGRGRYEQYF. The CDR3 coding sequence is TGTGCCAGCAGCGAAGAGGGCGGCAGGGGGCGCTACGAGCAGTACTTC. The chain recombines TRBV21-1 with TRBJ2-7; the table calls TRBD1, which could not be checked here. TRBV21-1 is a pseudogene. The CDR3 is 16 residues long.

V is TRBV6-5 and J is TRBJ1-5; D gene ambiguous. The CDR3 contains 15 residues. Germline CDR1 MNHEY, CDR2 SVGAGI. The V gene lost 0 bases and the J gene lost 5 bases, with 11 bases spanning the gap. DNA of the CDR3: TGTGCCAGCAGTTACTCGAGGAGTGGGGATCAGCCCCAGCATTTT. The encoded protein is CASSYSRSGDQPQHF.

This clonotype was counted between two and nine times. This chain joins TRBV29-1 and TRBJ2-5; D might be TRBD2 (5 bases). Germline-derived CDR1 and CDR2 are SQVTM and ANQGSEA. Trimming took 8 bases from V and 8 from J, leaving 15 bases between them. The CDR3 has 11 residues. The CDR3 bases are TGCAGCCCTGAACAACGGGATACCCAGTACTTC. Translation gives CSPEQRDTQYF.

Concerning this clonotype itself: A much larger clone is a single base away; this may be a read error. The chain uses TRBV27 and TRBJ2-5; 11 bases are shared with TRBD2. The end of the DNA fits TRBJ2-7 better, so the J call may be wrong. This CDR3 spans 13 amino acids. Germline V gene data show CDR1 as MNHEY and CDR2 as SMNVEV (reference sequence). CDR3 sequence reads: CASPRLAGNEQYF. The CDR3 DNA is TGTGCCAGTCCACGACTAGCGGGGAACGAGCAGTACTTC.

This clonotype was observed a handful of times. The rearrangement joins TRBV7-7 to TRBJ1-4; no clear D gene. The CDR3 consists of 13 residues. Trimming removed 6 bases at V and 6 bases at J, with 11 bases between. Germline CDR1 and CDR2: SSHAT and FNYEAQ (reference sequence). DNA for the CDR3: TGTGCCAGCAGTCCAGTCGGGGATGAAAAACTGTTTTTT. Translated, it gives CASSPVGDEKLFF.

This clonotype was observed a few times. This chain connects TRBV12-3 or TRBV12-4 to TRBJ1-2, with 9 nucleotides matching TRBD1. CDR3 size: 14 residues. V lost 6 bases and J lost 4; bases outside the gene matches: 6. The CDR3 DNA sequence: TGTGCCAGCAGAGGACAGGGGAGCGGCTATGGCTACACCTTC. Residues: CASRGQGSGYGYTF.

This sequence joins TRBV7-3 and TRBJ2-3; D not resolved. This CDR3 spans 14 amino acids. The V end was cut by 4 bases, the J end by 3 bases, with 11 bases between. From germline, CDR1 is SGHTA and CDR2 FQGTGA. The CDR3 is CASSSQPGTDTQYF. CDR3 bases: TGTGCCAGCAGCTCCCAACCCGGGACAGATACGCAGTATTTT.

The V and J genes are TRBV11-2 and TRBJ1-1; D remains unclear. Germline CDR1 is SGHAT and CDR2 is FQNNGV. The V and J ends lost 0 bases and 7 bases respectively, with 12 bases between them. CDR3 length equals 14 residues. The CDR3 DNA follows: TGTGCCAGCAGCTTAGATCGGGCGGATAATGAAGCTTTCTTT. It yields the protein CASSLDRADNEAFF.

The chain combines TRBV5-1 with TRBJ2-7; TRBD1 matches at 7 bases. In germline, CDR1 is SGHRS, CDR2 YFSETQ. V lost 4 bases to trimming and J lost 4 bases; unmatched junction nucleotides: 8. The length of the CDR3 is 14 residues. CDR3 bases: TGCGCCAGCAGCCCCGGACAGGCCGAATACGAGCAGTACTTC. Translating gives CASSPGQAEYEQYF.